These T cell receptor beta chains were read from a single sample in a study of T cells in Graves' hyperthyroidism and ophthalmopathy. MiXCR was run by TCRdb on the multiplex PCR reads, yielding one entry per CDR3 protein. In the table there are about 360,000 distinct CDR3 sequences, less than 15% of which are singletons. Sequenced sample: blood. The receptor set was obtained from a woman younger than 30 with Graves' hyperthyroidism. CDR3s include the opening cysteine and the closing phenylalanine or tryptophan. A D gene is named only where the DNA matches it firmly. Rows may omit the clone size; those that give it use once, few, many or a size class.

V,J,size,D,DNA,CDR3
TRBV2,TRBJ2-1,many,TRBD2,TGTGCCAGCAGGCCCTTTCTAGCGGGAGATCGGAATGAGCAGTTCTTC,CASRPFLAGDRNEQFF
TRBV9,TRBJ2-7,NA,NA,TGTGCCAGCAGCCCGAGAGGGGGGAGCACCCTCGAGCAGTACTTC,CASSPRGGSTLEQYF
TRBV20-1,TRBJ1-2,many,NA,TGCAGTGCTAGAGGCGGACGTTACTCTCAGGGGGGCTACACCTTC,CSARGGRYSQGGYTF
TRBV19,TRBJ2-1,NA,NA,TGTGCCACCCGAGCTTTGGATGAGCAGTTCTTC,CATRALDEQFF
TRBV13,TRBJ1-1,many,TRBD1,TGTGCCAGCACCCCTAACAGGGGTCGAAACACTGAAGCTTTCTTT,CASTPNRGRNTEAFF
TRBV13,TRBJ1-4,many,TRBD1,TGTGCCAGCAGCTTAGTTCTCCAGGGGGGAAAGGAAAAACTGTTTTTT,CASSLVLQGGKEKLFF
TRBV20-1,TRBJ2-7,many,NA,TGCAGTGCTAGTCCGGGTACCTACGAGCAGTACTTC,CSASPGTYEQYF
TRBV11-2,TRBJ1-2,NA,TRBD1,TGTGCCAGCAGCTTTGAACAGGGGCTTGGCTACACCTTC,CASSFEQGLGYTF
TRBV28,TRBJ1-4,many,NA,TGTGCCAGCAGTCGGACAACAACTAATGAAAAACTGTTTTTT,CASSRTTTNEKLFF
TRBV20-1,TRBJ2-1,many,NA,TGCAGTGTTCCTAGAGGCGGAGGGTACAATGAGCAGTTCTTC,CSVPRGGGYNEQFF
TRBV5-1,TRBJ2-7,many,NA,TGCGCCAGCAGCTCGGGACATCCCTACGAGCAGTACTTC,CASSSGHPYEQYF
TRBV7-9,TRBJ2-7,many,NA,TGTGCCAGCAGCTTAGAAGGTTGGGGGGCGCACGTCGAGCAGTACTTC,CASSLEGWGAHVEQYF
TRBV5-6,TRBJ1-2,many,NA,TGTGCCAGCAGCTTGGCAGGGGTGAGGTATGGCTACACCTTC,CASSLAGVRYGYTF
TRBV29-1,TRBJ1-1,many,NA,TGCAGCGTCGGTCTAACACGGAACACTGAAGCTTTCTTT,CSVGLTRNTEAFF
TRBV20-1,TRBJ2-5,many,TRBD2,TGCAGTGTCAGGGTCCTGACTAGCGGGGGGCCGGAGACCCAGTACTTC,CSVRVLTSGGPETQYF
TRBV6-1,TRBJ1-5,many,NA,TGTGCCAGCAGTGTTTGGACAGAAGTAAATCAGCCCCAGCATTTT,CASSVWTEVNQPQHF
TRBV28,TRBJ2-7,many,TRBD2,TGTGCCAGCGCGGGACTAGCGGTATACGAGCAGTACTTC,CASAGLAVYEQYF
TRBV7-3,TRBJ2-2,NA,NA,TGTGCCAGCAGCATTCAGGGGCCCGGGGAGCTGTTTTTT,CASSIQGPGELFF
TRBV14,TRBJ2-7,few,NA,TGTGCCAGCCGGAGCTCCGGGGGATACGAGCAGTACTTC,CASRSSGGYEQYF
TRBV20-1,TRBJ1-2,many,NA,TGCAGTGCTAGAGAGACCGGGACGGTGGGCCGGGGCTATGGCTACACCTTC,CSARETGTVGRGYGYTF
TRBV28,TRBJ1-3,few,TRBD1,TGTGCCAGCAGCTCCTACCAGGGGGCCAGAGACACCATATATTTT,CASSSYQGARDTIYF
TRBV28,TRBJ2-1,few,NA,TGTGCCAACAGTTTATGGACCCGGAGGCAGGTTGGCGATGAGCAGTTCTTC,CANSLWTRRQVGDEQFF
TRBV5-4,TRBJ1-1,many,TRBD1,TGTGCCAGCAGCTTTTCGGACAGGGTGGCTGAAGCTTTCTTT,CASSFSDRVAEAFF
TRBV2,TRBJ2-3,many,NA,TGTGCCAGCAGTGAATGGGGCTCCGCAGATACGCAGTATTTT,CASSEWGSADTQYF
TRBV2,TRBJ1-4,many,NA,TGTGCCAGCAGTGACAGCCAGGAAAATGAAAAACTGTTTTTT,CASSDSQENEKLFF
TRBV28,TRBJ1-5,many,NA,TGTGCCACCTCGGACAGAACTAGCAATCAGCCCCAGCATTTT,CATSDRTSNQPQHF
TRBV7-2,TRBJ2-1,many,TRBD2,TGTGCCAGCAGCCCGGGTTGGGCCCTAGCGGGAGGGAGGGGCAATGAGCAGTTCTTC,CASSPGWALAGGRGNEQFF
TRBV4-2,TRBJ2-3,NA,TRBD1,TGTGCCAGCAGCCAAGATGGGGGACAGGGGGCGCTGACAGATACGCAGTATTTT,CASSQDGGQGALTDTQYF
TRBV20-1,TRBJ1-1,many,NA,TGCAGGTTCCCATTGAACACTGAAGCTTTCTTT,CRFPLNTEAFF
TRBV20-1,TRBJ2-3,many,TRBD2,TGCAGTGCTAGAGAAGGGGGGCTAGCGGGGGATACAGATACGCAGTATTTT,CSAREGGLAGDTDTQYF
TRBV9,TRBJ2-3,few,TRBD1,TGTGCCAGCAGCGTCGGGACAGGGGCGGGCACAGATACGCAGTATTTT,CASSVGTGAGTDTQYF
TRBV18,TRBJ1-1,many,NA,TGTGCCAGCTCACCACAATCCCGGAGCCGAAACACTGAAGCTTTCTTT,CASSPQSRSRNTEAFF
TRBV20-1,TRBJ2-3,many,NA,TGCAGTGCTAGCCTCTCTAGCACAGATACGCAGTATTTT,CSASLSSTDTQYF
TRBV20-1,TRBJ2-1,NA,NA,TGCAGTGCTAGAGTGGGCTCCTACAATGAGCAGTTCTTC,CSARVGSYNEQFF
TRBV7-8,TRBJ2-7,many,TRBD2,TGTGCCAGCAGCACCCTAGCGGGGGATTACGAGCAGTACTTC,CASSTLAGDYEQYF
TRBV27,TRBJ2-2,many,TRBD1,TGTGCCAGCAGTTTTAGACAGGGGAACACCGGGGAGCTGTTTTTT,CASSFRQGNTGELFF
TRBV5-1,TRBJ2-5,many,NA,TGCGCCAGCAGCTTGGACGGCGAGGTGGAGACCCAGTACTTC,CASSLDGEVETQYF
TRBV6-2/TRBV6-3,TRBJ2-3,many,TRBD2,TGTGCCAGCAAAGGACTAGCGCGCTTCGATACGCAGTATTTT,CASKGLARFDTQYF
TRBV29-1,TRBJ2-3,many,NA,TGCAGCGTTGAAGGGGGGGATACGCAGTATTTT,CSVEGGDTQYF
TRBV12-3/TRBV12-4,TRBJ1-1,many,NA,TGTGCCAGCAGAAGGATATCTAACACTGAAGCTTTCTTT,CASRRISNTEAFF
TRBV2,TRBJ1-5,many,NA,TGTGCCAGCAGTGAGGGTCTGGGGGGCAATCAGCCCCAGCATTTT,CASSEGLGGNQPQHF
TRBV11-2,TRBJ1-1,many,NA,TGTGCCAGCAGCCCCCGGGACACCTTGAACACTGAAGCTTTCTTT,CASSPRDTLNTEAFF
TRBV18,TRBJ2-7,many,NA,TGTGCCAGCTCACCAAGGACAGCTAGCTCCTACGAGCAGTACTTC,CASSPRTASSYEQYF
TRBV2,TRBJ1-1,many,NA,TGTGCCAGCAGGCGTAGGGACACTGAAGCTTTCTTT,CASRRRDTEAFF
TRBV12-3/TRBV12-4,TRBJ2-1,many,NA,TGTGCCAGCAGTTTAGGTGATAAGCAGTTCTTC,CASSLGDKQFF
TRBV5-5,TRBJ2-7,many,NA,TGTGCCAGCAGCTTGGTGCAAGACGACGAGCAGTACTTC,CASSLVQDDEQYF
TRBV7-2,TRBJ2-5,many,NA,TGTGCCAGCAGCTTAGCGGTGGGGCCTGAGACCCAGTACTTC,CASSLAVGPETQYF
TRBV7-6,TRBJ2-7,many,TRBD1,TGTGCCAGCAGCTTAGGGACAGGGATAACCTACGAGCAGTACTTC,CASSLGTGITYEQYF